The source of this T cell receptor (beta chain) is a study of blood T cell repertoires in COVID-19. Clones were read by immunoSEQ multiplex PCR, and TCRdb kept only the in-frame ones, dropping some. The sample shows about 54,000 clones, about nine tenths of them seen only once. This CDR3 spans 14 amino acids. Germline-derived CDR1 and CDR2 are SNHLY and FYNNEI. Trimming removed 6 bases from V and 1 base from J, with 10 bases in between. The sequence derives from a woman in her forties with active COVID-19. Sequencing input: peripheral blood. The genes are TRBV2 and TRBJ1-3; the D is unclear. The CDR3 loop is CASSQLGSGNTIYF. The CDR3 nucleotides are TGTGCCAGCAGCCAACTAGGGTCTGGAAACACCATATATTTT.